The 15 T cell receptor beta chains in this list originate from one sample, sequenced in a study of T cells in Graves' hyperthyroidism and ophthalmopathy. TCR beta CDR3 sequences were amplified from RNA transcripts. TCR CDR3 underwent first-round RT-PCR with the HTBI primer set. A single record per CDR3 protein comes from TCRdb applying MiXCR to the multiplex PCR reads. This sample has hundreds of thousands of distinct CDR3 sequences, with roughly 14% found just once. The sample taken for sequencing was blood. Source of these receptors: a man aged 18 to 29 with Graves' ophthalmopathy.

The genes are TRBV7-9 and TRBJ2-1; 11 positions match TRBD2. Trimming at V came to 5 bases and at J to 6 bases, leaving 9 bases not matched to a gene. CDR1 and CDR2 from the germline V gene are SEHNR and FQNEAQ (reference sequence). The CDR3 covers 16 residues. CDR3 nucleotides: TGTGCCAGCAGCCTCCCCGGACTAGCGGGTACCAATGAGCAGTTCTTC. It translates to CASSLPGLAGTNEQFF.

A word on this clonotype: A read error may produce the germline difference seen at one junction end. The V gene is TRBV12-3 or TRBV12-4, the J gene TRBJ2-2; D might be TRBD2 (6 bases). The CDR3 sequence is 13 residues long. CDR3 region: CASRRGNTGELLF. CDR3 bases: TGTGCCAGCAGGCGGGGTAACACCGGGGAGCTGCTTTTT.

In this sample, this clonotype turned up many times. The chain uses TRBV12-3 or TRBV12-4 and TRBJ2-1; D is undetermined. Trimming cost V 1 base and J 6 bases, with 13 bases left between them. The CDR3 contains 15 residues. As DNA, the CDR3 is TGTGCCAGCAGTTTAGACCCACTCATAGGCAATGAGCAGTTCTTC. It specifies CASSLDPLIGNEQFF.

This clonotype was counted many times. The V and J genes are TRBV11-2 and TRBJ2-5; a possible D gene is TRBD2 (6 bases). This CDR3 spans 16 amino acids. Trimming stripped 5 bases from V and 5 bases from J, with 21 bases between. Germline values: CDR1 SGHAT, CDR2 FQNNGV. Here the CDR3 reads CASSQPVRGAGETQYF. CDR3 nucleotides: TGTGCCAGCAGCCAACCGGTGAGGGGCGCGGGGGAGACCCAGTACTTC.

This clonotype has at least ten counts. CDR3 coding DNA: TGTGCCAGCAGCCTTCCGGGACCCAACACAGATACGCAGTATTTT. As protein: CASSLPGPNTDTQYF. This chain uses TRBV7-9 with TRBJ2-3; the D gene could be TRBD1 or TRBD2 (5 bases each). The CDR3 runs to 15 residues. Trimming pared 5 bases from V and 2 bases from J, leaving 14 bases between. Per germline, CDR1 SEHNR and CDR2 FQNEAQ (reference sequence).

This clonotype was observed many times. J is TRBJ1-2 and V is TRBV5-1; D gene ambiguous. Germline CDR1 SGHRS, CDR2 YFSETQ. This CDR3 has 15 residues. V was clipped by 0 bases and J by 6 bases, with 15 bases between them. CDR3 nucleotides: TGCGCCAGCAGCTTGGAAGGCAGCCGAGGTGATGGCTACACCTTC. It specifies CASSLEGSRGDGYTF.

In its sample, this clonotype was seen many times. This chain connects TRBV11-3 to TRBJ2-1; 12 nucleotides line up with TRBD2. The CDR3 runs 18 residues. Germline V gene lookup returns CDR1 SGHNT and CDR2 YENEEA. Losses at the gene ends were 3 bases for V and 9 bases for J; bases not matched to a gene: 15. The CDR3 reads CASSFPPSSGGASSEQFF. CDR3 sequence (DNA): TGTGCCAGCAGCTTTCCCCCCTCTAGCGGGGGGGCGTCTAGTGAGCAGTTCTTC. Supplemented by reference TRBV11-3 and TRBJ2-1, the full variable domain reads EAGVVQSPRYKIIEKKQPVAFWCNPISGHNTLYWYLQNLGQGPELLIRYENEEAVDDSQLPKDRFSAERLKGVDSTLKIQPAELGDSAVYLCASSFPPSSGGASSEQFFGPGTRLTVL.

There are many counts of this clonotype. The chain carries TRBV6-1 and TRBJ1-2; TRBD1 matches 12 bases. CDR3 length: 15 amino acids. Trimming took 6 bases from V and 7 from J; bases not matched to a gene: 9. Germline lookup yields CDR1 MNHNS and CDR2 SASEGT. The chain's CDR3 is CASRPGQGASRGYTF. DNA of the CDR3: TGTGCCAGCAGACCGGGACAGGGGGCGAGTCGTGGCTACACCTTC.

The rearrangement joins TRBV10-2 to TRBJ1-2, with D possibly TRBD1 on 5 matching bases. Germline values: CDR1 WSHSY, CDR2 SAAADI. Trimming pared 0 bases from V and 3 bases from J, leaving 14 bases between. The CDR3 contains 16 residues. CDR3 DNA: TGCGCCAGCAGTGAGTCGGGATGGGGACCCTACTATGGCTACACCTTC. Encoded protein: CASSESGWGPYYGYTF.

This clonotype was found a few times. CDR3 nucleotide sequence: TGTGCCACCAGCAGAGAGGGCCGCGGGGGCACCATATATTTT. This sequence encodes CATSREGRGGTIYF. V gene TRBV15 combines with J gene TRBJ1-3; D may be TRBD1 (5 bases). Between the trimmed V and J ends, which lost 0 bases and 9 bases, there was a span of 12 bases. This CDR3 region has 14 residues. The germline V gene encodes CDR1 LNHNV and CDR2 YYDKDF (reference sequence).

This clonotype was seen more than once but under ten times. A much more abundant neighbour one base away suggests this may be a read error. J is TRBJ2-1 and V is TRBV2; no firm D call. The germline V gene encodes CDR1 SNHLY and CDR2 FYNNEI. The CDR3 extends over 10 amino acids. The DNA for the CDR3 is TGTGCCAGCTCCGCGCCTGAGCAGCTCTTC. It encodes CASSAPEQLF.

This clonotype appeared a few times. The rearrangement links TRBV6-1 to TRBJ1-2; 7 nucleotides align to TRBD1. The V gene end was trimmed by 5 bases and the J gene end by 1 base; junction bases not matched to a gene: 7. Germline V gene lookup returns CDR1 MNHNS and CDR2 SASEGT. CDR3 length: 15 amino acids. The CDR3 spells CASSTPQGDNYGYTF. Written as DNA, the CDR3 is TGTGCCAGCAGTACCCCCCAGGGGGATAACTATGGCTACACCTTC.

As to this clonotype: This may be a read error: a much more frequent sequence differs by one nucleotide. V and J are TRBV24-1 and TRBJ2-5; D unresolved. This CDR3 has 13 amino acids. Germline assignment: CDR1 KGHDR and CDR2 SFDVKD. The germline V and J ends were trimmed by 4 bases and 4 bases, with 9 bases remaining between them. The CDR3 DNA reads TGTGCCACCAGTGACCCACTCCCAGAGACCCAGTACTTC. Translated: CATSDPLPETQYF.

This clonotype has ten or more counts. The V and J genes are TRBV7-9 and TRBJ1-6; TRBD1 might be the D (5 bases). V was trimmed by 6 bases and J by 0 bases, leaving 15 bases between them. This CDR3 has 17 amino acids. Germline-derived CDR1 and CDR2 are SEHNR and FQNEAQ (reference sequence). The CDR3 DNA reads TGTGCCAGCAGTTTTGAAGGGGCAAGCTCCTATAATTCACCCCTCCACTTT. Translating it yields CASSFEGASSYNSPLHF.

This rearrangement joins TRBV12-3 or TRBV12-4 to TRBJ2-6; D is undetermined. There are 14 residues in the CDR3. Trimming removed 7 bases from V and 2 bases from J, with 9 bases in between. As DNA, the CDR3 is TGTGCCAGCACCCCTGGTCCTGGGGCCAACGTCCTGACTTTC. This encodes CASTPGPGANVLTF.